This TCR beta chain was sequenced for a study of T cell repertoires in cytomegalovirus infection. Study background: Matching HLA type and CMV infection were both indicated by public TCR beta signatures. Findings of the study overall: CMV-specific HLA-C-restricted TCR beta clonotypes dominated the ex vivo response.

One entry per CDR3 protein, called by TCRdb with MiXCR from the reads. This table has 750,000 to 950,000 distinct CDR3 sequences, 25% to 35% appearing once. This clonotype was recorded a few times. Its specificity is not known. The germline V and J ends were trimmed by 2 bases and 1 base, with 10 bases remaining between them. CDR3 length: 15 residues. Germline loops: CDR1 MGHRA, CDR2 YSYEKL. Sequencing was performed on cultured CD8+ T cells from PBMCs, taken from culture after CMV antigen stimulation. V and J are TRBV4-1 and TRBJ2-3; D may be TRBD1 (6 bases). The receptor's source is a human donor in good health (CMV status not recorded). Some clones in this sample may be carry-over from other donors' samples. The CDR3 nucleotides are TGCGCCAGCAGCCAAAGCCAGGGGCGCACAGATACGCAGTATTTT. Translating it yields CASSQSQGRTDTQYF.